These T cell receptor beta chains were read from a single sample in a study of T cell repertoires in cytomegalovirus infection. TCRdb passed the reads through MiXCR, listing each CDR3 protein once. Of 560,000 or so distinct CDR3 sequences detected, about 15% appear once; the ten largest clones hold 24%. Sequenced: CD8+ T cells from PBMCs. The receptors come from a human donor in good health (CMV status not recorded). Some clones in this sample may be carry-over from other donors' samples. Each CDR3 is given with its conserved first and last residue. Fields, in order: J gene, D gene, clone size, V gene, CDR3 protein, CDR3 DNA. D genes are given only for firm matches. A row's size may be missing; if present it is once, few, many or a size class.

TRBJ2-1 | - | - | TRBV5-5 | CASSLVLWNEQFF | TGTGCCAGCAGCTTGGTGTTGTGGAATGAGCAGTTCTTC
TRBJ1-1 | - | few | TRBV27 | CASSFLGEAEAFF | TGTGCCAGCAGTTTTCTGGGGGAGGCTGAAGCTTTCTTT
TRBJ1-1 | - | many | TRBV6-1 | CASSQRQTDEAFF | TGTGCCAGCAGTCAGAGACAGACAGATGAAGCTTTCTTT
TRBJ2-7 | - | many | TRBV7-2 | CASSLGARSYEQYF | TGTGCCAGCAGCTTAGGGGCAAGAAGCTACGAGCAGTACTTC
TRBJ2-1 | TRBD1 | many | TRBV10-2 | CASSAGGQGYDEQFF | TGCGCCAGCAGTGCGGGGGGACAGGGGTACGATGAGCAGTTCTTC
TRBJ1-2 | - | few | TRBV5-1 | CASSLYLGQGTNYGYTF | TGCGCCAGCAGTCTTTACCTTGGGCAGGGAACTAACTATGGCTACACCTTC
TRBJ1-5 | - | many | TRBV6-1 | CASRPGRDSGQPQHF | TGTGCCAGCAGACCGGGACGGGATTCAGGTCAGCCCCAGCATTTT
TRBJ2-1 | TRBD2 | few | TRBV4-1 | CASSLLGTSGTSLKNEQFF | TGCGCCAGCAGCCTCCTTGGGACTAGCGGGACCTCCCTGAAGAATGAGCAGTTCTTC
TRBJ1-1 | - | many | TRBV15 | CATSRVWEGSTEAFF | TGTGCCACCAGCAGAGTCTGGGAGGGAAGCACTGAAGCTTTCTTT
TRBJ2-7 | TRBD2 | - | TRBV27 | CASSSTSGRAGEQYF | TGTGCCAGCAGTTCCACTAGCGGGAGGGCTGGGGAGCAGTACTTC
TRBJ1-1 | - | once | TRBV18 | CASSPASGQLNTEAFF | TGTGCCAGCTCACCAGCTTCCGGACAGCTGAACACTGAAGCTTTCTTT
TRBJ1-5 | - | many | TRBV11-2 | CASSLVINQPQHF | TGTGCCAGCAGCTTAGTTATTAATCAGCCCCAGCATTTT
TRBJ2-7 | - | many | TRBV10-3 | CAISVDRLYEQYF | TGTGCCATCAGTGTCGACAGACTGTACGAGCAGTACTTC
TRBJ2-7 | - | - | TRBV7-2 | CASSVDAGTYEQYF | TGTGCCAGCAGCGTAGACGCGGGCACCTACGAGCAGTACTTC
TRBJ1-6 | - | many | TRBV12-3/TRBV12-4 | CASSWLFNSPLHF | TGTGCCAGCAGTTGGCTTTTTAATTCACCCCTCCACTTT
TRBJ1-1 | TRBD1 | many | TRBV4-1 | CASSQDGGGTGSIEAFF | TGCGCCAGCAGCCAAGATGGAGGGGGGACAGGGTCGATTGAAGCTTTCTTT
TRBJ1-1 | - | few | TRBV9 | CASSVTDTEAFF | TGTGCCAGCAGCGTAACAGACACTGAAGCTTTCTTT
TRBJ1-1 | - | few | TRBV9 | CASNVVSNTEAFF | TGTGCCAGCAACGTAGTTTCGAACACTGAAGCTTTCTTT
TRBJ2-3 | TRBD2 | - | TRBV9 | CASSVVGGDEDTQYF | TGTGCCAGCAGCGTAGTCGGGGGGGACGAAGATACGCAGTATTTT
TRBJ1-2 | - | - | TRBV12-3/TRBV12-4 | CASSTSTGEHGYTF | -
TRBJ1-2 | - | few | TRBV27 | CASSGSGHPDFGYTF | TGTGCCAGCAGTGGATCCGGCCACCCAGATTTTGGCTACACCTTC
TRBJ2-1 | TRBD1 | - | TRBV7-9 | CASSLAKWDRDSYNEQFF | TGTGCCAGCAGCTTAGCCAAATGGGACAGGGACTCCTACAATGAGCAGTTCTTC
TRBJ1-2 | - | - | TRBV6-1 | CASSEAAGLANYGYTF | TGTGCCAGCAGTGAAGCGGCAGGGCTGGCGAACTATGGCTACACCTTC
TRBJ2-7 | TRBD2 | - | TRBV5-4 | CASSLLYSMRGSSSSYEKYF | TGTGCCAGCAGCTTGTTATATAGCATGCGGGGGTCTTCAAGCTCCTACGAGAAGTACTTC
TRBJ1-1 | TRBD1 | few | TRBV14 | CASSQDYTGGEAFF | TGTGCCAGCAGCCAAGATTATACAGGGGGGGAAGCTTTCTTT
TRBJ2-5 | - | - | TRBV6-2/TRBV6-3 | CASSPSVRGETQYF | TGTGCCAGCAGTCCATCGGTCCGCGGGGAGACCCAGTACTTC
TRBJ2-7 | TRBD1 | few | TRBV20-1 | CSARPLSGTGVYEQYF | TGCAGTGCTAGGCCGCTCTCCGGGACAGGGGTCTACGAGCAGTACTTC
TRBJ1-2 | - | many | TRBV7-9 | CASSLAPGENYGYTF | TGTGCCAGCAGCTTAGCGCCCGGGGAGAACTATGGCTACACCTTC
TRBJ1-5 | - | few | TRBV12-5 | CASGLVEFGNQPQHF | TGTGCTAGTGGTTTGGTCGAGTTTGGTAATCAGCCCCAGCATTTT
TRBJ2-1 | TRBD2 | - | TRBV7-6 | CASSSKRERQHEQVF | TGTGCCAGCAGCTCAAAGCGGGAGAGGCAACATGAGCAGGTCTTC
TRBJ2-1 | TRBD2 | many | TRBV5-4 | CASSWGTSGRLITPTEQFF | TGTGCCAGCAGCTGGGGGACTAGCGGGAGGTTAATAACACCAACAGAGCAGTTCTTC
TRBJ2-5 | - | many | TRBV12-3/TRBV12-4 | CASSFDRLYQETQYF | TGTGCCAGCAGTTTCGACAGACTTTACCAAGAGACCCAGTACTTC
TRBJ2-1 | - | many | TRBV7-9 | CASRTLEDEQFF | TGTGCCAGCAGGACGCTAGAAGATGAGCAGTTCTTC
TRBJ1-4 | - | many | TRBV6-1 | CASSDTASSHEKLFF | TGTGCCAGCAGTGATACGGCGAGCAGTCATGAAAAACTGTTTTTT
TRBJ1-2 | - | - | TRBV29-1 | CSANAGIYGYTF | TGCAGCGCAAATGCAGGGATCTATGGCTACACCTTC
TRBJ2-7 | TRBD1 | few | TRBV27 | CASSSTTDRSYEQYF | TGTGCCAGCAGTTCTACTACGGACAGGTCCTACGAGCAGTACTTC
TRBJ2-3 | TRBD2 | - | TRBV10-3 | CANSETASGYSTDTQYF | TGTGCCAACAGTGAAACGGCTAGCGGTTATAGCACAGATACGCAGTATTTT